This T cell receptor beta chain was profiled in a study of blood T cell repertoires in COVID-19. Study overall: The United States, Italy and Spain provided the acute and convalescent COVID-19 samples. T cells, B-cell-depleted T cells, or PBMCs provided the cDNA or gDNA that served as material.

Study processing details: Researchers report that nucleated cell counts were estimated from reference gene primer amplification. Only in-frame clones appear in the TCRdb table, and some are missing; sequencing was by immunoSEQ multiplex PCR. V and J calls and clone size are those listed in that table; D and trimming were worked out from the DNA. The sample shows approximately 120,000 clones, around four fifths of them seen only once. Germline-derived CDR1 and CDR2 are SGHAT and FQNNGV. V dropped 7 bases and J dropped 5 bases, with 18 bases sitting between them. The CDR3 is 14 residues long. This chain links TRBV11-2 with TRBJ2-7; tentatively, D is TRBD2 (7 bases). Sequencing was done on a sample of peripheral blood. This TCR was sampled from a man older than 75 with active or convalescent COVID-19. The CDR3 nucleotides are TGTGCCAGCACTCTTTTAGGGGGGGCGGACGAGCAGTACTTC. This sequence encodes CASTLLGGADEQYF.